The 21 T cell receptor beta chains below were found in one sample sequenced in a study of blood T cell repertoires in COVID-19. Generated by immunoSEQ multiplex PCR, the TCRdb table keeps only in-frame clones and is missing some. Among some 120,000 clones, approximately 87% were seen once, and the ten largest hold roughly 8%. What was sequenced was peripheral blood. The receptors shown here come from a man between 45 and 60 years old with acute or convalescent COVID-19.

The J gene is TRBJ2-5, the V gene TRBV10-3; the match to TRBD2 covers 7 bases. Germline V gene data show CDR1 as ENHRY and CDR2 as SYGVKD. The CDR3 loop spans 14 amino acids. The ends lost 0 bases at V and 4 bases at J; junction bases unmatched: 2. The DNA for the CDR3 is TGTGCCATCAGTGAGTCGACGGGGGGAGAGACCCAGTACTTC. Translation: CAISESTGGETQYF.

The V and J genes are TRBV12-3 or TRBV12-4 and TRBJ2-1; D is perhaps TRBD1 (7 bases). V gave up 5 bases and J gave up 6 bases, with 11 bases separating them. This CDR3 has 13 amino acids. The CDR3 coding sequence is TGTGCCAGCAGTCGCGGGACAGTCAATGAGCAGTTCTTC. The encoded protein is CASSRGTVNEQFF.

The CDR3 protein is CSASAGGAPPNYGYTF. DNA for the CDR3: TGCAGTGCTAGTGCAGGGGGCGCCCCCCCCAACTATGGCTACACCTTC. The rearrangement uses TRBV20-1 and TRBJ1-2, with 8 positions matching TRBD1. CDR1 and CDR2 from the germline V gene are DFQATT and SNEGSKA (reference sequence). With V trimmed by 3 bases and J by 2 bases, 11 bases remained unmatched. The CDR3 loop spans 16 amino acids.

V and J are TRBV11-3 and TRBJ2-1; TRBD1 matches at 10 bases. CDR1 and CDR2 (germline): SGHNT, YENEEA. J gave up 6 bases and V 5 bases, and 7 bases lay outside the gene matches. The CDR3 loop spans 15 amino acids. The CDR3 region has the DNA TGTGCCAGCAGCCCAGGGACAGGGGCAACCAATGAGCAGTTCTTC. Translating it yields CASSPGTGATNEQFF. Complete variable domain (other parts from reference TRBV11-3 and TRBJ2-1): EAGVVQSPRYKIIEKKQPVAFWCNPISGHNTLYWYLQNLGQGPELLIRYENEEAVDDSQLPKDRFSAERLKGVDSTLKIQPAELGDSAVYLCASSPGTGATNEQFFGPGTRLTVL.

The gene calls are TRBV1 and TRBJ1-1; the table assigns TRBD1, which was not confirmed against the DNA. TRBV1 is shown as a pseudogene. The CDR3 spans 15 residues. DNA of the CDR3: TGCACCAGCAGCCAAGTGCCAGGGGGCGGCACTGAAGCTTTCTTT. Protein: CTSSQVPGGGTEAFF.

The V gene is TRBV5-1, the J gene TRBJ2-3, with 8 bases fitting TRBD2. This CDR3 comprises 16 residues. After removal of 4 bases from V and 0 bases from J, the junction contained 7 bases not matched to a gene. Germline CDR1 reads SGHRS; CDR2 reads YFSETQ. The CDR3: CASSKLADPSTDTQYF. In DNA, the CDR3 is TGCGCCAGCAGCAAACTAGCGGACCCGAGCACAGATACGCAGTATTTT.

This sequence joins TRBV6-5 and TRBJ1-6; TRBD1 matches at 7 bases. CDR1 and CDR2 (germline): MNHEY, SVGAGI. Trimming took 7 bases from V and 6 from J; bases not matched to a gene: 6. There are 14 residues in the CDR3. The CDR3 nucleotides are TGTGCCAGCAAAACGGGACAGACTAATTCACCCCTCCACTTT. Translated, it gives CASKTGQTNSPLHF.

The V and J genes are TRBV18 and TRBJ1-2; D uncertain. The CDR3 runs 13 residues. CDR1 and CDR2 from the germline V gene are KGHSH and LQKENI. Trimming pared 6 bases from V and 3 bases from J, leaving 11 bases between. CDR3: CASSQNGDYGYTF. In DNA form, the CDR3 reads TGTGCCAGCTCCCAGAATGGAGACTATGGCTACACCTTC. The complete variable domain, with remaining parts taken from reference TRBV18 and TRBJ1-2, reads NAGVMQNPRHLVRRRGQEARLRCSPMKGHSHVYWYRQLPEEGLKFMVYLQKENIIDESGMPKERFSAEFPKEGPSILRIQQVVRGDSAAYFCASSQNGDYGYTFGSGTRLTVV.

This clone was detected only once. The chain uses TRBV10-3 and TRBJ2-7; 9 bases line up with TRBD2. Trimming took 6 bases from V and 0 from J; bases not matched to a gene: 3. The CDR3 runs 14 residues. CDR1 is ENHRY and CDR2 is SYGVKD in the germline V gene. The CDR3 coding sequence is TGTGCCATCAGCGCGGGAGGGGGCTCCTACGAGCAGTACTTC. This sequence encodes CAISAGGGSYEQYF.

The chain recombines TRBV11-3 with TRBJ1-1; 7 bases fit TRBD1. This CDR3 has 13 residues. Germline V gives CDR1 SGHNT, CDR2 YENEEA. With 5 bases clipped from V and 4 bases from J, the junction kept 4 bases outside the gene matches. CDR3 amino acids: CASSPGGGTEAFF. The CDR3, as DNA: TGTGCCAGCAGCCCAGGGGGAGGCACTGAAGCTTTCTTT.

This clone was observed a few times. This chain links TRBV15 with TRBJ1-1, with D perhaps matching TRBD1 (5 bases). The germline gives CDR1 LNHNV, CDR2 YYDKDF (reference sequence). CDR3 size: 17 residues. The germline V and J ends were trimmed by 2 bases and 0 bases, with 16 bases remaining between them. Written as DNA, the CDR3 is TGTGCCACCAGCAGAAGGGAGGGGCGCGGGTTGAACACTGAAGCTTTCTTT. This sequence encodes CATSRREGRGLNTEAFF.

The J gene is TRBJ2-1, the V gene TRBV11-3, with D tentatively TRBD2 (5 bases). The length of the CDR3 is 13 residues. The V and J ends lost 8 bases and 4 bases respectively, with 12 bases between them. Per the germline V gene, CDR1 is SGHNT and CDR2 is YENEEA. The DNA of the CDR3 is TGTGCCAGCGAGGGAGCTACGTACAATGAGCAGTTCTTC. This codes for CASEGATYNEQFF. The full variable domain, completed using reference TRBV11-3 and TRBJ2-1, is EAGVVQSPRYKIIEKKQPVAFWCNPISGHNTLYWYLQNLGQGPELLIRYENEEAVDDSQLPKDRFSAERLKGVDSTLKIQPAELGDSAVYLCASEGATYNEQFFGPGTRLTVL.

V gene TRBV6-5 combines with J gene TRBJ1-1, with TRBD1 matching over 9 bases. This CDR3 comprises 15 residues. V dropped 6 bases and J dropped 11; count of bases not matched to a gene: 16. Per germline, CDR1 MNHEY and CDR2 SVGAGI. Here the CDR3 DNA reads TGTGCCAGCAGAGGAGAACAGGGGGCTCAGTCGGATGCTTTCTTT. Encoded protein: CASRGEQGAQSDAFF.

The CDR3 nucleotides read TGCGCCAGCAGCCCGGACCTAGCGGGTCCCTCGGGAGATACGCAGTATTTT. This translates into CASSPDLAGPSGDTQYF. The chain joins TRBV5-1 to TRBJ2-3, with TRBD2 matching 8 bases. Per the germline V gene, CDR1 is SGHRS and CDR2 is YFSETQ. The CDR3 loop spans 17 amino acids. With 4 bases clipped from V and 5 bases from J, the junction kept 15 bases outside the gene matches.

V gene TRBV7-2 combines with J gene TRBJ2-7, with 7 bases lining up with TRBD1. V trimming: 5 bases; J trimming: 5 bases; junction bases outside the gene matches: 6. Germline CDR1 SGHTA, CDR2 FQGNSA. This CDR3 has 13 amino acids. CDR3 amino acids: CASSRDSTHEQYF. The CDR3, as DNA: TGTGCCAGCAGCCGGGACAGTACCCACGAGCAGTACTTC.

The genes are TRBV10-3 and TRBJ1-4, with 8 bases identical to TRBD1. Germline V gene lookup returns CDR1 ENHRY and CDR2 SYGVKD. With V trimmed by 8 bases and J by 7 bases, 3 bases remained unmatched. The CDR3 is 12 residues long. This CDR3 reads CAIGTGLEKLFF. DNA for the CDR3: TGTGCCATCGGGACAGGTCTTGAAAAACTGTTTTTT.

The chain recombines TRBV6-5 with TRBJ2-1; 7 bases align to TRBD1. The length of the CDR3 is 16 residues. The junction had 2 bases not matched to a gene; V was cut back by 0 bases and J by 0 bases. Germline lookup yields CDR1 MNHEY and CDR2 SVGAGI. The CDR3 nucleotides read TGTGCCAGCAGTTACTCCAGGGGGAGCTCCTACAATGAGCAGTTCTTC. Its protein product is CASSYSRGSSYNEQFF.

The V and J genes are TRBV5-4 and TRBJ2-5; 10 bases agree with TRBD2. The germline V gene has CDR1 SGHNT and CDR2 YYREEE (reference sequence). There are 16 residues in the CDR3. The V segment lost 4 bases and the J segment 5 bases; nucleotides outside the gene matches: 11. The DNA of the CDR3 is TGTGCCAGCAGCCCCGCGACTAGCGGGCAGGTGGAGACCCAGTACTTC. It yields the protein CASSPATSGQVETQYF. Based on the CDR3 plus reference TRBV5-4 and TRBJ2-5, the full variable domain is ETGVTQSPTHLIKTRGQQVTLRCSSQSGHNTVSWYQQALGQGPQFIFQYYREEENGRGNFPPRFSGLQFPNYSSELNVNALELDDSALYLCASSPATSGQVETQYFGPGTRLLVL.

This rearrangement joins TRBV10-3 to TRBJ2-5; 11 bases map to TRBD2. Per the germline V gene, CDR1 is ENHRY and CDR2 is SYGVKD. J was trimmed by 3 bases and V by 11 bases; bases with no gene match: 8. This CDR3 contains 14 residues. CDR3 coding DNA: TGTGCCGTGAGCACTAGCGGGGGAAAAGAGACCCAGTACTTC. Its translation: CAVSTSGGKETQYF.

This clone was seen more than once but under ten times. The chain joins TRBV4-1 to TRBJ2-5, with 11 bases aligning to TRBD2. This CDR3 has 17 amino acids. Germline values: CDR1 MGHRA, CDR2 YSYEKL. J lost 6 bases, V lost 0 bases, and 9 bases had no gene match. The CDR3 reads CASSQDSASGRRKTQYF. The DNA of the CDR3 is TGCGCCAGCAGCCAAGATTCCGCTAGCGGGAGGAGAAAGACCCAGTACTTC.

V and J are TRBV18 and TRBJ1-1; D may be TRBD1 (6 bases). Trimming pared 3 bases from V and 4 bases from J, leaving 15 bases between. The CDR3 runs to 15 residues. CDR1 is KGHSH and CDR2 is LQKENI in the germline V gene. Written as DNA, the CDR3 is TGTGCCAGCTCACCGGGTACAGGGCTGGGCACTGAAGCTTTCTTT. This encodes CASSPGTGLGTEAFF.